These T cell receptor beta chains were read from a single sample in a study of regulatory T cells in long-lasting Graves disease. From the multiplex PCR reads, TCRdb called clonotypes with MiXCR, one entry per CDR3 protein. The table has some 410,000 distinct CDR3 sequences, around 17% seen once. These sequences were also reported in another study, on T cells in Graves' hyperthyroidism and ophthalmopathy.

The sequences come from peripheral blood mononuclear cells (PBMCs), collected at new diagnosis, from a patient treated with antithyroid drugs. These receptors originate from a woman younger than 45 with Graves disease. The CDR3 runs from the conserved cysteine through the conserved F or W. D genes are given only for firm matches. Size values are once, few and many counts, or a class for expanded clones, and some rows have none.

V	D	size	J	DNA	CDR3
TRBV24-1	.	few	TRBJ2-3	TGTGCCACCAGTGATGGGGCCAGAGATACGCAGTATTTT	CATSDGARDTQYF
TRBV13	.	few	TRBJ1-2	TGTGCCAGCAGCCCAGGGGTTGACTATGGCTACACCTTC	CASSPGVDYGYTF
TRBV20-1	.	.	TRBJ2-7	TGCAGTGTCGCGGGTGGGGGGCAGTACGAGCAGTACTTC	CSVAGGGQYEQYF
TRBV2	.	many	TRBJ2-3	TGTGCCAGCGTGAATAAAGCGGCGCAGTATTTT	CASVNKAAQYF
TRBV6-1	TRBD1	.	TRBJ1-4	TGTGCCAGCAGTGGACACAGGGGGTCTAATGAAAAACTGTTTTTT	CASSGHRGSNEKLFF
TRBV30	TRBD2	many	TRBJ2-7	TGTGCCTGGAGTGGCGGGACTAGCGGGAACCCGTCCTACGAGCAGTACTTC	CAWSGGTSGNPSYEQYF
TRBV27	.	many	TRBJ2-3	TGTGCCAGCAGTTTAGGGTACACAGATACGCAGTATTTT	CASSLGYTDTQYF
TRBV10-3	TRBD1	few	TRBJ2-7	TGTGCCATCAGGCAGGACAGGGACCAGCAGTACTTC	CAIRQDRDQQYF
TRBV18	.	.	TRBJ2-5	TGTGCCAGCTCACCAGCGTCCGGGACTCAAGAGACCCAGTACTTC	CASSPASGTQETQYF
TRBV5-1	TRBD2	many	TRBJ2-1	TGCGCCAGCAGCTTGGCCGCGGGAGTCTCCCATGAGCAGTTCTTC	CASSLAAGVSHEQFF
TRBV19	TRBD1	.	TRBJ2-2	TGTGCCAGTAGTAGCCGGGACAGGGGGCCCGGGGAGCTGTTTTTT	CASSSRDRGPGELFF
TRBV11-1	TRBD1	many	TRBJ1-2	TGTGCCAGCAGCACCTATGCGGGACAGGGAAACTATGGCTACACCTTC	CASSTYAGQGNYGYTF
TRBV9	TRBD1	.	TRBJ1-2	TGTGCCAGCAGCCCCCTCGGACAGGGGGGGTTTGGCTACACCTTC	CASSPLGQGGFGYTF
TRBV5-1	TRBD2	few	TRBJ2-6	TGCGCCAGCAGCGACCTGGGGACTAGCGGGAGCTCTGGGGCCAACGTCCTGACTTTC	CASSDLGTSGSSGANVLTF
TRBV14	.	many	TRBJ1-2	TGTGCCAGCAGCCAAGATATGGACCATGCTGGCTACACCTTC	CASSQDMDHAGYTF
TRBV7-2	.	many	TRBJ1-4	TGTGCCAGCAGCCGTTTGGTGGCTAATGAAAAACTGTTTTTT	CASSRLVANEKLFF